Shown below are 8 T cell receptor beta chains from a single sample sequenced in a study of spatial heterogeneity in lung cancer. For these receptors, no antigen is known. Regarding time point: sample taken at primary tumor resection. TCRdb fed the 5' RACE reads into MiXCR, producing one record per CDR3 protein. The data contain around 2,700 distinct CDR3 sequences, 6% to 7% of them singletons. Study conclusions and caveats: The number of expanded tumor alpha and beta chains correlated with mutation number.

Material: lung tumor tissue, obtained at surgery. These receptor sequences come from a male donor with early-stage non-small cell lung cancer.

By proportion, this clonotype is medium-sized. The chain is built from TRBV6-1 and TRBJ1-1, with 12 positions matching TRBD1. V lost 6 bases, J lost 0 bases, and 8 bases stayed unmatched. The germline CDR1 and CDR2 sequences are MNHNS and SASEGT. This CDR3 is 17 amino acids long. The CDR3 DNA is TGTGCCAGCAGCCCCCGGGACAGGGGGCGTATGAACACTGAAGCTTTCTTT. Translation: CASSPRDRGRMNTEAFF.

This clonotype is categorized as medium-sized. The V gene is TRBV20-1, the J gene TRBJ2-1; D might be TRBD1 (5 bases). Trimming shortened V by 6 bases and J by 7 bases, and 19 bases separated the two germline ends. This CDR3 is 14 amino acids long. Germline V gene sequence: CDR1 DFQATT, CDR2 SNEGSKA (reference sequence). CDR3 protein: CSAPDSRGRNEQFF. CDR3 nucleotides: TGCAGTGCACCAGACAGCCGAGGAAGGAATGAGCAGTTCTTC.

The DNA of the CDR3 is TGTGCCTGGAGTCCCCTAGGGGGGACCTACAATGAGCAGTTCTTC. Its protein is CAWSPLGGTYNEQFF. The J gene is TRBJ2-1, the V gene TRBV30; D may correspond to TRBD1 or TRBD2 (6 bases each). The germline CDR1 and CDR2 sequences are GTSNPN and SVGIG (reference sequence). This CDR3 contains 15 residues. Trimming removed 2 bases from V and 2 bases from J, with 13 bases in between.

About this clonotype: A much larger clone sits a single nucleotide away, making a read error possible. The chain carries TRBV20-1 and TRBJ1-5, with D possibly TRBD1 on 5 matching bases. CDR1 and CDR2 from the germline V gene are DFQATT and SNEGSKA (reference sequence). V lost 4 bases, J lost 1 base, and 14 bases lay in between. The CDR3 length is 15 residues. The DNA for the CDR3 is TGCAGTGCTACCCCCCCAGGGAGCAGCAATCAGCCCCAGCATTTT. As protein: CSATPPGSSNQPQHF.

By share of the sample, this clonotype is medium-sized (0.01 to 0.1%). This CDR3 reads CASSYAPKMTGGGTDTQYF. The DNA for the CDR3 is TGTGCCAGCAGTTATGCCCCCAAGATGACAGGGGGAGGCACAGATACGCAGTATTTT. The rearrangement joins TRBV6-2 or TRBV6-3 to TRBJ2-3; 9 nucleotides match TRBD1. Trimming took 3 bases from V and 1 from J; bases not matched to a gene: 14. CDR1 is MNHEY, CDR2 SVGEGT, per germline. The CDR3 is 19 amino acids.

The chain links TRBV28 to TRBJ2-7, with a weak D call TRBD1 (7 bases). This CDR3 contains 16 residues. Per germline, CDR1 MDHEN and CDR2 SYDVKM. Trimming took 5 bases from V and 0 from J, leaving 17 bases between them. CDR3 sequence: CASSDLGGTASYEQYF. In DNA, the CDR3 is TGTGCCAGCAGTGATTTAGGAGGGACAGCCTCCTACGAGCAGTACTTC.

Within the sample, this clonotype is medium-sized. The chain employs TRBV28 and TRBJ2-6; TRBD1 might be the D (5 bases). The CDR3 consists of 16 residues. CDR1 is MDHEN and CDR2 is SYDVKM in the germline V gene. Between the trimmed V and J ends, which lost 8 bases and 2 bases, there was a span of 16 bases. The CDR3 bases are TGTGCCAGCGCAGGGATGGTTCATACTGGGGCCAACGTCCTGACTTTC. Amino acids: CASAGMVHTGANVLTF.

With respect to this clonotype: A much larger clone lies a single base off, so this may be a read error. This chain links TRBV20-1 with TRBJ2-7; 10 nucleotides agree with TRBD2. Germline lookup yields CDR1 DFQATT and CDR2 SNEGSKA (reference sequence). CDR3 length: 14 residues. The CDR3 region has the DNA TGCAGTGCCCCACTAGCGGGACCCCCCTACGGGCAGTACTTC. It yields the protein CSAPLAGPPYGQYF.